These T cell receptor beta chains were read from a single sample in a study of cytomegalovirus exposure and HLA in healthy donors. The data were produced by immunoSEQ multiplex PCR, yet TCRdb's version contains in-frame clones alone and is incomplete. The repertoire has 200,000 to 250,000 clones, around 88% of them found once; the top ten carry 2.9%. The sample taken for sequencing was PBMCs. These receptors all stem from a woman younger than 30 in good health and CMV-seronegative. The CDR3 runs from the conserved cysteine through the conserved F or W. The D gene is left open where the match is weak. Only part of the rows carry a size: once, few, many, or a class if the clone is expanded.

TRBJ1-2 | - | TRBV19 | - | TGTGCCAGTAGTATGGACAGAAACTATGGCTACACCTTC | CASSMDRNYGYTF
TRBJ2-1 | TRBD2 | TRBV15 | - | TGTGCCACCAGCAGACTCAAAGGGGCGGGAGGGCCATACAATGAGCAGTTCTTC | CATSRLKGAGGPYNEQFF
TRBJ2-5 | - | TRBV6-6 | once | TGTGCCAGCAGTTATGGGGCAAGGGAGACCCAGTACTTC | CASSYGARETQYF
TRBJ1-5 | TRBD1 | TRBV6-5 | few | TGTGCCAGCACCCCGGGACAGGGATCTCAGCCCCAGCATTTT | CASTPGQGSQPQHF
TRBJ2-7 | TRBD2 | TRBV7-3 | few | TGTGCCAGCAGCTTAAAGGGCGGGAGCTCCTACGAGCAGTACTTC | CASSLKGGSSYEQYF
TRBJ2-7 | TRBD2 | TRBV4-1 | - | TGCGCCAGCAGCCAAGATCAGCTAGCGGCCTACGAGCAGTACTTC | CASSQDQLAAYEQYF
TRBJ1-4 | - | TRBV19 | - | TGTGCCAGTAGTATAGGGGCTGGTGAAAAACTGTTTTTT | CASSIGAGEKLFF
TRBJ2-3 | TRBD2 | TRBV6-5 | - | TGTGCCAGCAGAGCTAGCGGGAGGGCCGGGGATACGCAGTATTTT | CASRASGRAGDTQYF
TRBJ2-2 | - | TRBV30 | - | TGTGCCTGGACAGGGGGGTCTCCCGGGGAGCTGTTTTTT | CAWTGGSPGELFF
TRBJ1-2 | TRBD1 | TRBV27 | few | TGTGCCAGCAGTATCGGACAGGGCTATGGCTACACCTTC | CASSIGQGYGYTF
TRBJ1-5 | - | TRBV28 | - | TGTGCCAGCAGTACACCCCCGAGGGGCAATCAGCCCCAGCATTTT | CASSTPPRGNQPQHF
TRBJ2-7 | TRBD2 | TRBV2 | - | TGTGCCAGCAGTGAAGGGTTCCTAGCGGGCTACGAGCAGTACTTC | CASSEGFLAGYEQYF
TRBJ1-1 | TRBD1 | TRBV6-6 | - | TGTGCCAGCAGTTACTCGACAGGGATGAAAGAAGCTTTCTTT | CASSYSTGMKEAFF
TRBJ1-1 | - | TRBV27 | - | TGTGCCAGCAGTTTGAAGCAGGGGAACACTGAAGCTTTCTTT | CASSLKQGNTEAFF
TRBJ1-1 | - | TRBV28 | - | TGTGCCAGCAGTTTAACAGTTTCGAACACTGAAGCTTTCTTT | CASSLTVSNTEAFF
TRBJ2-1 | - | TRBV6-1 | - | TGTGCCAGCAGTGATGATAGGGGCAATGAGCAGTTCTTC | CASSDDRGNEQFF
TRBJ2-7 | - | TRBV21-1 | - | TGTGCCAGCAGCAAAGAAGGGGGCATCCACGAGCAGTACTTC | CASSKEGGIHEQYF
TRBJ2-3 | TRBD2 | TRBV5-1 | - | TGCGCCAGCAGCTTGGGCCCTAGCGGGACGTCGAATACGCAGTATTTT | CASSLGPSGTSNTQYF
TRBJ2-2 | - | TRBV5-1 | - | TGCGCCAGCAGCTTTCAAGGGAGGAACACCGGGGAGCTGTTTTTT | CASSFQGRNTGELFF
TRBJ1-1 | - | TRBV7-8 | - | TGTGCCAGCAGCCTTACCGGTGGCACTGAAGCTTTCTTT | CASSLTGGTEAFF
TRBJ2-7 | - | TRBV29-1 | - | TGCAGCGTTGGATCAGGGAACGGCGAGCAGTACTTC | CSVGSGNGEQYF
TRBJ1-4 | - | TRBV7-2 | few | TGTGCCAGCAGCCCGGCCGGGACGGCGGGAACAACTAATGAAAAACTGTTTTTT | CASSPAGTAGTTNEKLFF
TRBJ1-5 | TRBD1 | TRBV28 | - | TGTGCCAGCAGGGACAGGGCGGTTAGCAATCAGCCCCAGCATTTT | CASRDRAVSNQPQHF
TRBJ2-7 | TRBD1 | TRBV9 | few | TGTGCCAGCAGCGTAGGGGGACAGGGGGCGGTCGAGCAGTACTTC | CASSVGGQGAVEQYF
TRBJ2-7 | TRBD2 | TRBV27 | - | TGTGCCAGCAGTTTAAGCGGGAGATACTACGAGCAGTACTTC | CASSLSGRYYEQYF
TRBJ2-1 | - | TRBV6-1 | - | TGTGCCAGCCGCTACAATGAGCAGTTCTTC | CASRYNEQFF
TRBJ2-3 | - | TRBV6-5 | - | TGTGCCAGCAGCCGAACGCCCCCGGGTTTAGATACGCAGTATTTT | CASSRTPPGLDTQYF
TRBJ2-5 | - | TRBV5-5 | few | TGTGCCAGCAGCTCGGAGGGCAGGGAGGTGGAGACCCAGTACTTC | CASSSEGREVETQYF
TRBJ2-3 | - | TRBV6-1 | - | TGTGCCAGCAGGGAGGACTCCACCCGGACAGATACGCAGTATTTT | CASREDSTRTDTQYF
TRBJ2-2 | - | TRBV18 | medium-sized | TGTGCCAGCTCACCAGGCCTCAACACCGGGGAGCTGTTTTTT | CASSPGLNTGELFF
TRBJ2-1 | TRBD2 | TRBV19 | - | TGTGCCAGTAGTTTATATGGCGGGAGGAAAAGCTCCTACAATGAGCAGTTCTTC | CASSLYGGRKSSYNEQFF
TRBJ2-3 | TRBD1 | TRBV4-2 | - | TGTGCCAGCAGCCAACCTGGACAGGGCACAGATACGCAGTATTTT | CASSQPGQGTDTQYF
TRBJ2-3 | TRBD2 | TRBV4-1 | - | TGCGCCAGCAGCCAAGATGGGATGACTAGCGGACTCACAGATACGCAGTATTTT | CASSQDGMTSGLTDTQYF
TRBJ1-1 | TRBD1 | TRBV5-1 | - | TGCGCCAGCAGCGCGGACAGGGCTGAAGCTTTCTTT | CASSADRAEAFF
TRBJ2-7 | - | TRBV4-1 | - | TGCGCCAGCAGCCAAGTCTCGAGCGACGGGACCTACGAGCAGTACTTC | CASSQVSSDGTYEQYF
TRBJ2-1 | - | TRBV7-9 | - | TGTGCCAGCAGCCCTTGGGGCCCCTACAATGAGCAGTTCTTC | CASSPWGPYNEQFF
TRBJ2-3 | - | TRBV7-6 | - | TGTGCCAGCAGCTTAGGAAGGACAGTCACAGATACGCAGTATTTT | CASSLGRTVTDTQYF
TRBJ2-1 | TRBD2 | TRBV27 | - | TGTGCCAGCAGGCCCGGACTAGCGGGTAGAGATGAGCAGTTCTTC | CASRPGLAGRDEQFF
TRBJ2-3 | TRBD2 | TRBV5-1 | - | TGCGCCAGCAGCTTGGACCTAACTAGCGGGAGGCCAGATACGCAGTATTTT | CASSLDLTSGRPDTQYF
TRBJ2-2 | TRBD2 | TRBV27 | - | TGTGCCAGCAGCGGACTAGCGGGAGGGCCGTCCGGGGAGCTGTTTTTT | CASSGLAGGPSGELFF
TRBJ2-7 | - | TRBV28 | - | TGTGCCAGCAGGACCACGGCGGGACGGACCTACGAGCAGTACTTC | CASRTTAGRTYEQYF
TRBJ2-1 | TRBD1 | TRBV28 | - | TGTGCCAGCAGTTTTTTAGTAATTCGGGACAGGGGGAGAGAACAAAGGAGGGTTACCCAGTTCTTC | CASSFLVIRDRGREQRRVTQFF
TRBJ1-2 | TRBD1 | TRBV4-1 | many | TGCGCCAGCAGCCAAGCCGGGACAGGGGGATATGGCTACACCTTC | CASSQAGTGGYGYTF
TRBJ2-2 | - | TRBV15 | - | TGTGCCACCAGCAGAGAGACGACTTTAGGCGGGGAGCTGTTTTTT | CATSRETTLGGELFF
TRBJ2-1 | TRBD2 | TRBV29-1 | - | TGCAGCGTTGACGGGACTAGGGATTCTTACAATGAGCAGTTCTTC | CSVDGTRDSYNEQFF
TRBJ2-5 | TRBD2 | TRBV19 | - | TGTGCCAGTAGTATCCCGGGACTAGCTCAGACCCAGTACTTC | CASSIPGLAQTQYF
TRBJ2-7 | - | TRBV27 | - | TGTGCCAGCAGTTCCCAGGCTATCTCCTACGAGCAGTACTTC | CASSSQAISYEQYF
TRBJ2-7 | TRBD1 | TRBV9 | - | TGTGCCAGCAGCGTAATTAGACAGGGGGATGTCGTGCAGTACTTC | CASSVIRQGDVVQYF